This TCR beta chain was identified during a study of CD8+CD57+ T cells in acquired aplastic anemia. Study background: The DNA of sorted CD4+ and CD8+ cells averaged roughly 3.2 ug.

This CDR3 has 13 residues. Germline-derived CDR1 and CDR2 are SNHLY and FYNNEI. Trimming removed 8 bases from V and 8 bases from J, with 16 bases in between. Genomic DNA provided the template from which TCR beta VDJ and CDR3 profiles were obtained. TCRdb used MiXCR to reprocess the reads, holding one entry per CDR3 protein. Counted here are approximately 170,000 distinct CDR3 sequences, around 43% occurring once; the ten biggest clones make up 3% to 4%. It was patients with CD8+CD57+ cell expansion by flow cytometry who were chosen for sequencing. Sequences were obtained from sorted CD4+, CD8+, or CD8+CD57+ T cells (not recorded which) from PBMCs. This chain uses TRBV2 with TRBJ2-1; weak D call: TRBD1 (6 bases). This TCR was recovered from a human donor with aplastic anemia. The CDR3 here is CASSPRTVDEQFF. Here the CDR3 DNA reads TGTGCCAGCTCACCCCGGACAGTTGATGAGCAGTTCTTC.